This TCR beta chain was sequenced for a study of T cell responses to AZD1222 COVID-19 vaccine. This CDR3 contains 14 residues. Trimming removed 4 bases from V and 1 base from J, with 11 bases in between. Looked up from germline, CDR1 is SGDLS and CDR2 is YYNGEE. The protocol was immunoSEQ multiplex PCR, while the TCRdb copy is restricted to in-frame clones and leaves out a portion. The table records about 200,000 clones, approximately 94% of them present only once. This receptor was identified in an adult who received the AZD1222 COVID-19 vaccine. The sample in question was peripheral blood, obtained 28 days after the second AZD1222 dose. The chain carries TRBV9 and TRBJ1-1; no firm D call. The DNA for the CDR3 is TGTGCCAGCAGCCCACCGGGCTGGAACACTGAAGCTTTCTTT. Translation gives CASSPPGWNTEAFF. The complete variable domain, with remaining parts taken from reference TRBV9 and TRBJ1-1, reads DSGVTQTPKHLITATGQRVTLRCSPRSGDLSVYWYQQSLDQGLQFLIQYYNGEERAKGNILERFSAQQFPDLHSELNLSSLELGDSALYFCASSPPGWNTEAFFGQGTRLTVV.